These T cell receptor beta chains were read from a single sample in a study of CD8 T cells in ankylosing spondylitis. TCRdb independently ran MiXCR on the 5' RACE reads; one entry per CDR3 protein. The sample includes 300,000 to 400,000 distinct CDR3 sequences, more than 20% of them seen just once. Source material: blood, either unsorted or a sorted T cell fraction (not recorded which). All receptors come from a male donor with ankylosing spondylitis. Both conserved end residues are part of each CDR3. The order of the fields is V gene, CDR3 protein.

v_call: TRBV20-1; cdr3_aa: CSATPLRDSYEQYF
v_call: TRBV4-3; cdr3_aa: CASSQRGDSGNTIYF
v_call: TRBV5-1; cdr3_aa: CASSKTGENSPLHF
v_call: TRBV9; cdr3_aa: CASSVGGLSYNEQFF
v_call: TRBV6-1; cdr3_aa: CASRPSLAGGGYEQYF
v_call: TRBV27; cdr3_aa: CASKLAGDGETQYF
v_call: TRBV7-2; cdr3_aa: CASSLAPRQGARYEQYF
v_call: TRBV11-2; cdr3_aa: CASSLNPSPSPYF
v_call: TRBV28; cdr3_aa: CASSLWGQLILNIQYF
v_call: TRBV10-3; cdr3_aa: CAISPGGGSYNEQFF
v_call: TRBV4-2; cdr3_aa: CASSQEEVREQFF
v_call: TRBV20-1; cdr3_aa: CSARPGGSVGNIQYF
v_call: TRBV7-8; cdr3_aa: CASSLAGAPTKNIQYF
v_call: TRBV7-8; cdr3_aa: CASSLMVSGGYNEQFF
v_call: TRBV5-1; cdr3_aa: CASSPQGARNTEAFF
v_call: TRBV5-6; cdr3_aa: CASSQDWAGELFF
v_call: TRBV20-1; cdr3_aa: CSARWDRWTEAFF
v_call: TRBV7-6; cdr3_aa: CASSTPQSGDSSGNTIYF
v_call: TRBV20-1; cdr3_aa: CSGLLSSYNEQFF
v_call: TRBV28; cdr3_aa: CASSRTGYTGELFF
v_call: TRBV6-5; cdr3_aa: CASISRALVTGELFF
v_call: TRBV29-1; cdr3_aa: CSVVPGDTEAFF
v_call: TRBV20-1; cdr3_aa: CSAGLGLYTDTQYF
v_call: TRBV5-1; cdr3_aa: CASSLDRLAGDTQYF
v_call: TRBV12-3/TRBV12-4; cdr3_aa: CASSLLDLGGPQHF
v_call: TRBV5-1; cdr3_aa: CASSSLPGQGVGLYGYTF
v_call: TRBV20-1; cdr3_aa: CSVGDPTAGNYNEQFF
v_call: TRBV28; cdr3_aa: CAIDRAPPLYGYTF